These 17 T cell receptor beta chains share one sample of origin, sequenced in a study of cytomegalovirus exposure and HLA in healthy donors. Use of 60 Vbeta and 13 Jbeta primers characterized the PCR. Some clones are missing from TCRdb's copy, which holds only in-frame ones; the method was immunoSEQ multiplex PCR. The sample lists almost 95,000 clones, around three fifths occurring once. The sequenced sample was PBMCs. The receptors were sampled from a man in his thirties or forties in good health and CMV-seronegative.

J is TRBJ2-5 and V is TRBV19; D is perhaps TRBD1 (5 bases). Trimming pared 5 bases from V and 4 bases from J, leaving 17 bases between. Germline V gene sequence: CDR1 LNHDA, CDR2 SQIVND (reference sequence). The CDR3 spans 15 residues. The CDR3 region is CASSPRTNLGETQYF. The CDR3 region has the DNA TGTGCCAGTAGTCCCCGGACAAACCTTGGAGAGACCCAGTACTTC.

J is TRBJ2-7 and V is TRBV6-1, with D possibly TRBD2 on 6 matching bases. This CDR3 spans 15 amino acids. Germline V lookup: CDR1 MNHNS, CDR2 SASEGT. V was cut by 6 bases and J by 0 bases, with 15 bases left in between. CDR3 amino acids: CASSPGTPSSYEQYF. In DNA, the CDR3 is TGTGCCAGCAGCCCCGGGACTCCAAGCTCCTACGAGCAGTACTTC.

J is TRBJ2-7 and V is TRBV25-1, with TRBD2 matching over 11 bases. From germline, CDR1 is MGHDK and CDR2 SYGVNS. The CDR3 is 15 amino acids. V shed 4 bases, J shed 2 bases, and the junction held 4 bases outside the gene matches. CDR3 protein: CASSGLSGGAYEQYF. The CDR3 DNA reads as TGTGCCAGCAGTGGCCTTAGCGGGGGGGCCTACGAGCAGTACTTC.

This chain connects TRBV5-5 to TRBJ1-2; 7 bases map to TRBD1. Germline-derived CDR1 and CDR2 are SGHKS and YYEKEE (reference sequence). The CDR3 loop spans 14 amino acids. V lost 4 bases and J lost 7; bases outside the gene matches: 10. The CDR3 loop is CASSPRGDSSGYTF. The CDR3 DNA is TGTGCCAGCAGCCCCAGGGGGGACAGCAGTGGCTACACCTTC.

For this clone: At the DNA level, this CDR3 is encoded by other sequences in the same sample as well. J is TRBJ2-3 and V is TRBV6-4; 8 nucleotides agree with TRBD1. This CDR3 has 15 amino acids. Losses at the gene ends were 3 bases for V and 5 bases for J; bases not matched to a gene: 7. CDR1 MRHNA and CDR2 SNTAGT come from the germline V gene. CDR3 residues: CASSDGQGAGDTQYF. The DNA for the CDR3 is TGTGCCAGCAGTGATGGGCAGGGGGCAGGAGATACGCAGTATTTT.

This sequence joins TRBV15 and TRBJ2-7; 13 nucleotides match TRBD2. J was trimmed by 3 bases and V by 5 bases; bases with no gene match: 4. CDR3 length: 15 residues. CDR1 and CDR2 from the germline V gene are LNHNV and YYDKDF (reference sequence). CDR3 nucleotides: TGTGCCACCAGCTCGTGGACTAGCGGGAGCTACGAGCAGTACTTC. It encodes CATSSWTSGSYEQYF.

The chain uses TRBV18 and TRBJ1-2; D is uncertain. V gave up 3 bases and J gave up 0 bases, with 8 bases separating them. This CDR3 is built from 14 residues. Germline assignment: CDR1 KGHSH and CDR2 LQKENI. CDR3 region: CASSPVPANYGYTF. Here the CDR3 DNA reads TGTGCCAGCTCACCCGTCCCAGCTAACTATGGCTACACCTTC.

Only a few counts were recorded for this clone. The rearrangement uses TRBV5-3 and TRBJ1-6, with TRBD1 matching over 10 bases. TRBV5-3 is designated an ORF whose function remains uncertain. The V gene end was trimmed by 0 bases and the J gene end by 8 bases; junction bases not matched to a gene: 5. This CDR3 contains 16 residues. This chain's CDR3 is CARSLEGTGDDSPLHF. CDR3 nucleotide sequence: TGTGCCAGAAGCTTGGAAGGGACAGGGGACGATTCACCCCTCCACTTT.

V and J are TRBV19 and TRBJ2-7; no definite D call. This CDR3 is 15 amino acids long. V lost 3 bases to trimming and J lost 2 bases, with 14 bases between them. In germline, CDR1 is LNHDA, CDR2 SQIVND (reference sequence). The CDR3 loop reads CASSMGRSRAYEQYF. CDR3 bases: TGTGCCAGTAGTATGGGTAGGAGTAGAGCCTACGAGCAGTACTTC. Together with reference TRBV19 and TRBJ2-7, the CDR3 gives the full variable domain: DGGITQSPKYLFRKEGQNVTLSCEQNLNHDAMYWYRQDPGQGLRLIYYSQIVNDFQKGDIAEGYSVSREKKESFPLTVTSAQKNPTAFYLCASSMGRSRAYEQYFGPGTRLTVT.

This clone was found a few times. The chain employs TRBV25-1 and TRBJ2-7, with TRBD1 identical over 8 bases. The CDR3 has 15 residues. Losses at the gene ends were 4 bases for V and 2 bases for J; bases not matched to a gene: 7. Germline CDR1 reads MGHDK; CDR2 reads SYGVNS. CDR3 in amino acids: CASSVPGQETYEQYF. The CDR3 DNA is TGTGCCAGCAGTGTGCCGGGACAGGAGACCTACGAGCAGTACTTC.

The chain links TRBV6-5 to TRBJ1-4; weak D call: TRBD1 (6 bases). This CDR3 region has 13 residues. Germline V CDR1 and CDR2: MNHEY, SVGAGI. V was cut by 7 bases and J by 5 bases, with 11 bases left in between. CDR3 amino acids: CASTRGENEKLFF. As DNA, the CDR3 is TGTGCCAGCACCAGGGGCGAAAATGAAAAACTGTTTTTT.

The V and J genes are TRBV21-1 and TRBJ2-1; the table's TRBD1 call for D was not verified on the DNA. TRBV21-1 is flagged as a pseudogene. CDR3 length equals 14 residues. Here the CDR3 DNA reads TGTGCCAGCAGCAATAGGGGGACCTGGGGTGAGCAGTTCTTC. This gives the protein CASSNRGTWGEQFF.

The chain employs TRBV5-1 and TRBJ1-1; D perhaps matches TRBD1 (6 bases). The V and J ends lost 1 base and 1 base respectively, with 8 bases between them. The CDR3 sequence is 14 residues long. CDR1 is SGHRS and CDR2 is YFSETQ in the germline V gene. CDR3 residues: CASSLTQGNTEAFF. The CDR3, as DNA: TGCGCCAGCAGCTTGACACAGGGGAACACTGAAGCTTTCTTT.

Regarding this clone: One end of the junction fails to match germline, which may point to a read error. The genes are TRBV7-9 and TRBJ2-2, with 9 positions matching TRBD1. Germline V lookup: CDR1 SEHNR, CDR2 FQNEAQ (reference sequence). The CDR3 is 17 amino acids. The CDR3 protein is CSSSTGQGSPNTGELFF. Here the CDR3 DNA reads TGTTCCAGCAGCACCGGACAGGGGAGCCCGAACACCGGGGAGCTGTTTTTT. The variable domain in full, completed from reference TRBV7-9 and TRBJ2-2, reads DTGVSQNPRHKITKRGQNVTFRCDPISEHNRLYWYRQTLGQGPEFLTYFQNEAQLEKSRLLSDRFSAERPKGSFSTLEIQRTEQGDSAMYLCSSSTGQGSPNTGELFFGEGSRLTVL.

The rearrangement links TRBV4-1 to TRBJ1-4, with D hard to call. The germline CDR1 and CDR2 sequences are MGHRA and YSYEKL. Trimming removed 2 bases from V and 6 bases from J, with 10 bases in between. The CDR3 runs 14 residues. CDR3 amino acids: CASSQLTPDEKLFF. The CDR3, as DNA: TGCGCCAGCAGCCAACTAACTCCGGATGAAAAACTGTTTTTT.

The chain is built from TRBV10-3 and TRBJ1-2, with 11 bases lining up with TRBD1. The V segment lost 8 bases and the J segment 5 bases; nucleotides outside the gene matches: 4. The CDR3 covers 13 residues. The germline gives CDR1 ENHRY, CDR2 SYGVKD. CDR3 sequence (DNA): TGTGCCATCCTAGGACAGGGGGCATATGGCTACACCTTC. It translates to CAILGQGAYGYTF.

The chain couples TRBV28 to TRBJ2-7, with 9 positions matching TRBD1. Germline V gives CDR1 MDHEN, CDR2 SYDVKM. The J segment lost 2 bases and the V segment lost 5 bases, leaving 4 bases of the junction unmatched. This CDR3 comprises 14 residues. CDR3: CASSMGQGAYEQYF. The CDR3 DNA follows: TGTGCCAGCAGTATGGGACAGGGAGCCTACGAGCAGTACTTC.